This T cell receptor beta chain was identified in a study of T-cell memory formation after mild COVID-19. TCRdb independently ran MiXCR on the 5' RACE reads; one entry per CDR3 protein. Among 190,000 or so distinct CDR3 sequences listed, 20% to 25% were seen once. The length of the CDR3 is 16 residues. The V and J ends lost 2 bases and 0 bases respectively, with 11 bases between them. From germline, CDR1 is MDHEN and CDR2 SYDVKM. The chain employs TRBV28 and TRBJ2-1; D may be TRBD2 (6 bases). The receptor's source is an adult woman who had mild COVID-19 (a few samples of this study predate the infection). Cell type and time point are not known. Source material: PBMCs or a T cell subset sorted from them (not recorded which). The CDR3 DNA is TGTGCCAGCAGTTTAATAGCGGAAATCTCCTACAATGAGCAGTTCTTC. Its translation: CASSLIAEISYNEQFF.